Listed here is a single T cell receptor (beta chain). The antigen remains unidentified. Germline lookup yields CDR1 GTSNPN and CDR2 SVGIG (reference sequence). The CDR3 runs to 13 residues. V lost 5 bases to trimming and J lost 4 bases, with 14 bases between them. This entry is derived from a study of graft-versus-host responses after intestinal transplantation. This table comes from immunoSEQ multiplex PCR, and its TCRdb copy is limited to in-frame clones, with some not included. The sample comprises roughly 89,000 clones, 75% to 95% of which are singletons, and over 0.095% rests with the top ten. General study findings and limits: There were GvH clones found in recipient marrow, and some of them appeared first in ileum or blood. Some patients had graft-donor T cell macrochimerism. In their allografts, the ratios of graft-versus-host to host-versus-graft T cell clones were high.

The chain has TRBV30 and TRBJ1-2; no definite D call. The sequencing here drew on unstimulated CD4+ T cells sorted from spleen or lymph node cells, taken before intestinal transplant. The clonotype was recovered from a human donor who received an intestinal transplant. The CDR3 DNA sequence: TGTGCCTGGTCCCCGTCGGGTACCTATGGCTACACCTTC. It codes for CAWSPSGTYGYTF.